The 3 T cell receptor beta chains reported below all come from one sample, sequenced in a study of blood T cell repertoires in COVID-19 (dated by TCRdb to 2018 to 2020). The library was generated by the immunoSEQ multiplex PCR assay. TCRdb obtained this table from immuneACCESS and retained in-frame rearrangements with V and J assigned. These tables miss some clones; where compared with another copy, unresolved V genes account for less than half of the shortfall, and the remainder is unexplained. The sample profile shows more than 250,000 clones; about 89% of them were found once. Over 2% of the sample lies in the top ten. The sequencing sample was made of PBMCs or T cells enriched from blood (not recorded which). These receptors were collected from a woman under 30 who had recovered from COVID-19.

V usage is TRBV29-1 and J usage is TRBJ2-7, with 7 nucleotides matching TRBD1. The CDR3 spans 13 residues. V lost 4 bases and J lost 4; bases outside the gene matches: 7. From germline, CDR1 is SQVTM and CDR2 ANQGSEA. The CDR3 nucleotides read TGCAGCGTTGTCGGGACAGATCCTTACGAGCAGTACTTC. Its protein product is CSVVGTDPYEQYF.

As to this clone: This specimen includes other DNA sequences encoding the same CDR3. The chain carries TRBV20-1 and TRBJ2-7, with 9 positions matching TRBD2. The V segment lost 3 bases and the J segment 4 bases; nucleotides outside the gene matches: 4. CDR1 is DFQATT, CDR2 SNEGSKA, per germline (reference sequence). The CDR3 is 13 amino acids. The CDR3: CSASSGSGYEQYF. The CDR3 DNA sequence: TGCAGTGCTAGTAGCGGGAGCGGGTACGAGCAGTACTTC.

The chain has TRBV4-3 and TRBJ1-5; no clear D gene. Germline CDR1 and CDR2: LGHNA and YSLEER. This CDR3 contains 20 residues. V lost 2 bases, J lost 0 bases, and 23 bases lay in between. CDR3 protein: CASSQLLRGPENYSNQPQHF. The DNA of the CDR3 is TGCGCCAGCAGCCAACTACTGCGGGGTCCAGAAAATTATAGCAATCAGCCCCAGCATTTT.